This T cell receptor (beta chain) comes out of a study of blood T cell repertoires in COVID-19. Across the whole study: The study drew acute and convalescent COVID-19 samples from the United States, Italy and Spain. In each case, the material was cDNA or gDNA derived from T cells, B-cell-depleted T cells, or PBMCs.

How the authors handled the data: Reference gene primer amplification in the assay estimated nucleated cell counts. TCRdb keeps only in-frame clones here, not all; method: immunoSEQ multiplex PCR. The D gene and trimming were derived from the DNA, and the V and J assignments and clone size from that table. The sample gives nearly 350,000 clones, around 88% of which show up once; around 3% is in the top ten. This CDR3 spans 15 amino acids. Germline V gene lookup returns CDR1 SGHNT and CDR2 YYREEE (reference sequence). Between the trimmed V and J ends, which lost 4 bases and 1 base, there was a span of 14 bases.

The receptor was derived from a man aged 25-40 years with active or convalescent COVID-19. The chain joins TRBV5-4 to TRBJ1-1; D possibly corresponds to TRBD1 (5 bases). The specimen was peripheral blood. CDR3 bases: TGTGCCAGCAGCCATGCCGGGCAGGGGAACACTGAAGCTTTCTTT. It codes for CASSHAGQGNTEAFF.